The sequence of this T cell receptor (beta chain) was determined in a study of blood T cells in healthy people across ages. The CDR3 covers 18 residues. Germline V gives CDR1 LGHNA, CDR2 YNFKEQ. Unmatched junction bases numbered 8, after V lost 1 base and J lost 5 bases. Together with a sample-barcoded 5' primer, a J-beta primer mix was included in a second PCR lasting about 6 to 11 cycles. TCRdb re-analysed the 5' RACE reads in MiXCR, keeping a single row per CDR3 protein. The sample gives about 680,000 distinct CDR3 sequences, 49% of which show up once; under 35% is in the top ten. The sample taken for sequencing was blood. The chain couples TRBV4-2 to TRBJ2-3; 14 bases line up with TRBD2. The TCR originated in a woman in her fifties or sixties in good health. The CDR3 DNA reads as TGTGCCAGCAGCCAAGGAGAGACTAGCGGGAGGGCTGGAGATACGCAGTATTTT. This codes for CASSQGETSGRAGDTQYF.